The 9 T cell receptor beta chains in this list originate from one sample, sequenced in a study of CD8 T cells in ankylosing spondylitis. Study-wide results and limits: Roughly eight highly homologous variants made up a TCR beta motif that seemed to typify ankylosing spondylitis blood.

These receptors have no identified antigens. Via MiXCR, TCRdb re-called the 5' RACE reads, giving one row per CDR3 protein. The repertoire has about 200,000 distinct CDR3 sequences, 6% to 8.5% of them found once; the top ten carry approximately 14%. The sequenced material came from blood, either unsorted or a sorted T cell fraction (not recorded which). The origin of the receptors is a male donor with ankylosing spondylitis.

This clonotype has at least ten counts. The V and J genes are TRBV9 and TRBJ1-1; no clear D. This CDR3 has 15 amino acids. Germline CDR1 SGDLS, CDR2 YYNGEE. Trimming pared 2 bases from V and 1 base from J, leaving 12 bases between. CDR3 in amino acids: CASSVPKLRNTEAFF. The CDR3 bases are TGTGCCAGCAGCGTTCCCAAACTACGGAACACTGAAGCTTTCTTT.

This clonotype has more than one count but fewer than ten. The chain carries TRBV29-1 and TRBJ2-2; D remains ambiguous. The germline V gene encodes CDR1 SQVTM and CDR2 ANQGSEA. The CDR3 is made up of 11 amino acids. V lost 5 bases and J lost 6, with 7 bases in between. The CDR3 here is CSVHDAGELFF. The CDR3 DNA is TGCAGCGTTCACGACGCCGGGGAGCTGTTTTTT.

This clonotype was observed many times. The V gene is TRBV29-1, the J gene TRBJ2-5, with 7 bases aligning to TRBD1. Germline assignment: CDR1 SQVTM and CDR2 ANQGSEA. V lost 7 bases, J lost 2 bases, and 13 bases stayed unmatched. CDR3 size: 15 residues. The CDR3 is CSARDPSGQQETQYF. In DNA, the CDR3 is TGCAGCGCAAGGGATCCTTCGGGACAGCAAGAGACCCAGTACTTC.

This clonotype occurred many times. This CDR3 reads CASSLEFEETQYF. The CDR3, as DNA: TGTGCCAGCAGTTTGGAGTTTGAGGAGACCCAGTACTTC. The chain combines TRBV12-3 or TRBV12-4 with TRBJ2-5, with no clear D. There are 13 residues in the CDR3. Trimming took off 3 bases at V and 5 bases at J, with 10 bases between the two ends.

This chain links TRBV4-1 with TRBJ1-3; 7 bases line up with TRBD1. Germline CDR1 MGHRA, CDR2 YSYEKL. V was pared by 2 bases and J by 7 bases, with 17 bases of the junction left unmatched. This CDR3 contains 18 residues. The CDR3 DNA sequence: TGCGCCAGCAGCCAACCGGGCCGGGACAGTGTCTCTCGGAACACCATATATTTT. Its protein product is CASSQPGRDSVSRNTIYF.

This clonotype was seen a few times. The chain has TRBV7-8 and TRBJ2-5; D tentatively reads TRBD1 or TRBD2 (6 bases each). This CDR3 has 20 amino acids. The germline gives CDR1 SGHVS, CDR2 FQNEAQ. The V gene lost 5 bases and the J gene lost 1 base, with 29 bases spanning the gap. The CDR3, as DNA: TGTGCCAGCAGCCTAGGTTGGGGGCGGGATAAGGCTAGAACCCAAGAGACCCAGTACTTC. Translation: CASSLGWGRDKARTQETQYF.

This clonotype was seen a handful of times. V usage is TRBV4-3 and J usage is TRBJ2-7; 14 bases are a match to TRBD2. Trimming removed 5 bases from V and 1 base from J; junction bases left unmatched: 4. The CDR3 covers 16 residues. CDR1 LGHNA and CDR2 YSLEER come from the germline V gene. The CDR3 protein is CASSIGLAGGSYEQYF. The CDR3 DNA is TGCGCCAGCAGCATTGGACTAGCGGGAGGTTCCTACGAGCAGTACTTC.

In this sample, this clonotype turned up a few times. The V and J genes are TRBV6-5 and TRBJ2-5; TRBD2 is a possible D gene (6 bases). Germline V CDR1 and CDR2: MNHEY, SVGAGI. V was trimmed by 2 bases and J by 3 bases, leaving 10 bases between them. The CDR3 has 14 amino acids. The CDR3 protein is CASSYAEGEETQYF. CDR3 DNA sequence: TGTGCCAGCAGTTACGCGGAGGGAGAAGAGACCCAGTACTTC.

This clonotype was recorded many times. The J gene is TRBJ2-7, the V gene TRBV15, with 7 bases that match TRBD2. The length of the CDR3 is 14 residues. CDR1 and CDR2 from the germline V gene are LNHNV and YYDKDF (reference sequence). The ends lost 7 bases at V and 0 bases at J; junction bases unmatched: 6. The CDR3 DNA sequence: TGTGCCACCACCTCAGGCGGGAGCTCCTACGAGCAGTACTTC. Its translation is CATTSGGSSYEQYF.